Following are 3 T cell receptor beta chains from one sample sequenced in a study of cytomegalovirus exposure and HLA in healthy donors. Libraries were prepared by immunoSEQ multiplex PCR; TCRdb keeps only in-frame clonotypes and omits some of them. The sample lists about 130,000 clones; 75% to 90% were seen once. The sample consisted of PBMCs. The receptors stem from a woman in her twenties or thirties in good health and CMV-seropositive.

As for this clone: Other DNA sequences within the sample encode an identical CDR3. The V call is TRBV5-1, the J call TRBJ1-2; weak D call: TRBD1 (6 bases). The germline CDR1 and CDR2 sequences are SGHRS and YFSETQ. The CDR3 covers 14 residues. Trimming removed 0 bases from V and 5 bases from J, with 11 bases in between. The CDR3 DNA is TGCGCCAGCAGCTTGGGGGCAGGGGATTATGGCTACACCTTC. Its protein product is CASSLGAGDYGYTF.

The chain couples TRBV19 to TRBJ1-1; no definite D call. V lost 4 bases, J lost 1 base, and 10 bases lay in between. The CDR3 is 14 residues long. Per the germline V gene, CDR1 is LNHDA and CDR2 is SQIVND (reference sequence). In DNA, the CDR3 is TGTGCCAGTAGTAGACGGGAGCCGAACACTGAAGCTTTCTTT. Its translation is CASSRREPNTEAFF.

This clone was seen just once. The chain uses TRBV7-9 and TRBJ2-2, with 10 nucleotides matching TRBD2. J lost 0 bases, V lost 5 bases, and 6 bases had no gene match. There are 17 residues in the CDR3. The germline gives CDR1 SEHNR, CDR2 FQNEAQ (reference sequence). The CDR3 reads CASSPAGLAANTGELFF. DNA for the CDR3: TGTGCCAGCAGCCCCGCTGGACTAGCGGCGAACACCGGGGAGCTGTTTTTT. The full variable domain, rest sourced from reference TRBV7-9 and TRBJ2-2, is DTGVSQNPRHKITKRGQNVTFRCDPISEHNRLYWYRQTLGQGPEFLTYFQNEAQLEKSRLLSDRFSAERPKGSFSTLEIQRTEQGDSAMYLCASSPAGLAANTGELFFGEGSRLTVL.